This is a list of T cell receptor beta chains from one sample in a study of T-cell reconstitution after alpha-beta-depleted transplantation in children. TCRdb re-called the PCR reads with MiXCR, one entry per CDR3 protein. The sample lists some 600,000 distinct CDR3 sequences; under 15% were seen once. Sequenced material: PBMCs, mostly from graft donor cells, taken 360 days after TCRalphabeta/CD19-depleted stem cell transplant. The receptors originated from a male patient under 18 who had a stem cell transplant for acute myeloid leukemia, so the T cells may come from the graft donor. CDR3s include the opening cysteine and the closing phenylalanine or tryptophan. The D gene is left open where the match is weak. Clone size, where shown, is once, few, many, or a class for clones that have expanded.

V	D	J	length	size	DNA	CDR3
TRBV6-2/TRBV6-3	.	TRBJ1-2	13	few	TGTGCCAGCAGTTACGAGGCAGCCTATGGCTACACCTTC	CASSYEAAYGYTF
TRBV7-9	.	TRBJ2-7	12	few	TGTGCCTGCGGGCTTCTCCCGGACGAGCAGTACTTC	CACGLLPDEQYF
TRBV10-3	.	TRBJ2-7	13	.	TGTGCCATCAGTCCAGGGGCTCTCTACGAGCAGTACTTC	CAISPGALYEQYF
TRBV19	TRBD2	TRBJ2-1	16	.	TGTGCCAGTAGTGATTACGGGACTAGCGGGAGAAGTGAGCAGTTCTTC	CASSDYGTSGRSEQFF
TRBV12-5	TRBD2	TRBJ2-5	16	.	TGTGCTAGTGGTTTGTCCGCGACTAGCTCGGTGGAGACCCAGTACTTC	CASGLSATSSVETQYF
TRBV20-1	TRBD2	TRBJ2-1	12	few	TGCAGTGCTGGGACTATACACAATGAGCAGTTCTTC	CSAGTIHNEQFF
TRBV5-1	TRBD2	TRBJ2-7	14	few	TGCGCCAGCAAGGGCGGGAGGGCCCTCGACGAGCAGTACTTC	CASKGGRALDEQYF
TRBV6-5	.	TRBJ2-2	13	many	TGTGCCAGCAGTTACCAGAACACCGGGGAGCTGTTTTTT	CASSYQNTGELFF
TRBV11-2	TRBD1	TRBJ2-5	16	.	TGTGCCAGCAGCCTAGGACAGGGGATTGTTCAAGAGACCCAGTACTTC	CASSLGQGIVQETQYF
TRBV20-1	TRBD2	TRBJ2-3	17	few	TGCAGTGCTAGGCTGGCGGCTAGCGGATTTTCCACAGATACGCAGTATTTT	CSARLAASGFSTDTQYF
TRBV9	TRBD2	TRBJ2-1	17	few	TGTGCCAGCAGCGTAGGGGGAGCGGGAGGGATAATCAATGAGCAGTTCTTC	CASSVGGAGGIINEQFF
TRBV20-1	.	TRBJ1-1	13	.	TGCAGTGCGAAAGGGCACTTGAACACTGAAGCTTTCTTT	CSAKGHLNTEAFF
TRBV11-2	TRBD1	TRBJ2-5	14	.	TGTGCCAGCAGCAAGGGGGCGAATCAAGAGACCCAGTACTTC	CASSKGANQETQYF
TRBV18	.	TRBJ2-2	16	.	TGTGCCAGCTCACCAACAACAGACGCGAACACCGGGGAGCTGTTTTTT	CASSPTTDANTGELFF
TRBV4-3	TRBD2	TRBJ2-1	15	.	TGCGCCAGCAGCCAAGAACCAGCGGGAGGGTATGAGCAGTTCTTC	CASSQEPAGGYEQFF
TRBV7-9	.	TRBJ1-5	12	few	TGTGCCAGCAGCTTCCCGGGACAGCCCCAGCATTTT	CASSFPGQPQHF
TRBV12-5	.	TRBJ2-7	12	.	TGTGCTAGTGGTCCAGGGGCGTACGAGCAGTACTTC	CASGPGAYEQYF
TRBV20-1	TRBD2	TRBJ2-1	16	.	TGCAGTGCTGCCTGGCCGAGCGGGAGCTCCTACAATGAGCAGTTCTTC	CSAAWPSGSSYNEQFF
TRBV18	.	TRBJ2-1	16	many	TGTGCCAGCTCGCTGGACTACCGTAGCTCCTACAATGAGCAGTTCTTC	CASSLDYRSSYNEQFF
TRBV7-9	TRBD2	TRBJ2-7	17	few	TGTGCCAGCAGCTTAAGGCTAGCGGGAGGGAACTCCTACGAGCAGTACTTC	CASSLRLAGGNSYEQYF
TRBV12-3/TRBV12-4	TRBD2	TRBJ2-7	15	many	TGTGCCAGCAGTAAGGGACTAGCGGGAGCCTACGAGCAGTACTTC	CASSKGLAGAYEQYF
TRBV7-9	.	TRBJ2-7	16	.	TGTGCCAGCATCGTCACCCGCAGCGGAGGGGCCTACGAGCAGTACTTC	CASIVTRSGGAYEQYF
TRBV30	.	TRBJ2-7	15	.	TGTGCCTGGATCCCCGTCGGGGCTCACTCCTACGAGCAGTACTTC	CAWIPVGAHSYEQYF
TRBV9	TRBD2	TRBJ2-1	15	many	TGTGCCAGCAGCCCCTGGACTAGCGGGAGCTATGAGCAGTTCTTC	CASSPWTSGSYEQFF
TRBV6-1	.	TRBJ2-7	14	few	TGTGCCAGCAGCCCTCGGTCCTCCGCTTACGAGCAGTACTTC	CASSPRSSAYEQYF
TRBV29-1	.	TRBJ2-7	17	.	TGCAGCGTTGTAATTATACCACGGGGCAGGCTCGGCTACGAGCAGTACTTC	CSVVIIPRGRLGYEQYF
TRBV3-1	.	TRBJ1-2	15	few	TGTGCCAGCAGCCATTACACCGGGACGCTAAGGAGCTACACCTTC	CASSHYTGTLRSYTF
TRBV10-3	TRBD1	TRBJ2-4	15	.	TGTGCCATCAGTGAGGCGACAGGGCCCAAAAACATTCAGTACTTC	CAISEATGPKNIQYF
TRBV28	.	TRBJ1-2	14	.	TGTGCCAGCAGACGCCCCAGGGGAGTTAGGGGCTACACCTTC	CASRRPRGVRGYTF
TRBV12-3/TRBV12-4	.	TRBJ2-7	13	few	TGTGCCAGCAGTTTAATAGGGTTACACGAGCAGTACTTC	CASSLIGLHEQYF
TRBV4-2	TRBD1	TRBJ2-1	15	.	TGTGCCAGCAGCGCTACAGGGGCCCCCCACAATGAGCAGTTCTTC	CASSATGAPHNEQFF
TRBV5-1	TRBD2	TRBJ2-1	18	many	TGCGCCAGCAGCTTGGGAACTAGCGGGAGGGCCATTGTGAATGAGCAGTTCTTC	CASSLGTSGRAIVNEQFF
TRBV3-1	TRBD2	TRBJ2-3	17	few	TGTGCCAGCAGCCGGCGGGGACTAGCGGGCGACACAGATACGCAGTATTTT	CASSRRGLAGDTDTQYF
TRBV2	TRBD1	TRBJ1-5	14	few	TGTGCCAGCAGGACGGACAGGAACAATCAGCCCCAGCATTTT	CASRTDRNNQPQHF
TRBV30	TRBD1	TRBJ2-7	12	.	TGTGCCTTAACCACAGGGGTCTCCGAGCAGTACTTC	CALTTGVSEQYF
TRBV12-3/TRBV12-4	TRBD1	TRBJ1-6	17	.	TGTGCCAGCAGTCAAGACAGGGATCGGGGCACACATTCACCCCTCCACTTT	CASSQDRDRGTHSPLHF
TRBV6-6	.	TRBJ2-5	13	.	TGTGCCAGCAGTTACGCTTGGGGCGGGACCCAGTACTTC	CASSYAWGGTQYF
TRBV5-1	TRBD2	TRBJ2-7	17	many	TGCGCCAGCAGCTTAAGAGGGAGACTAGCGGTTGCCGACGAGCAGTACTTC	CASSLRGRLAVADEQYF
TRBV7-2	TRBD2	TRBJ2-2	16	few	TGTGCCAGCAGCTTAGGGACTAGGTGGACCGGCGGGGAGCTGTTTTTT	CASSLGTRWTGGELFF
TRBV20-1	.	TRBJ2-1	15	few	TGCAGTGCTCCCCGGACCCAGAACTCCTACAATGAGCAGTTCTTC	CSAPRTQNSYNEQFF
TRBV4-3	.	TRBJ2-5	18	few	TGCGCCAGCAGCCAAGATCTCTCTACAGACACCCTCCAAGAGACCCAGTACTTC	CASSQDLSTDTLQETQYF
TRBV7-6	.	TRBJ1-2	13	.	TGTGCCAGCAGCTTCCAGCAGACCTATGGCTACACCTTC	CASSFQQTYGYTF
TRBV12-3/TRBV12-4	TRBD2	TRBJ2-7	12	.	TGTGCCAGCAGTTTCGGGAGGAACGAGCAGTACTTC	CASSFGRNEQYF
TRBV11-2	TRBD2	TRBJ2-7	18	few	TGTGCCAGCAGCCCGTCATTTGGACTAGCGGGATATACCTACGAGCAGTACTTC	CASSPSFGLAGYTYEQYF
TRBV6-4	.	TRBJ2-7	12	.	TGTGCCAGCAAGCCGGGACTGGGCGAGCAGTACTTC	CASKPGLGEQYF
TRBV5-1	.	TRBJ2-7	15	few	TGCGCCAGCAGCGACCTGGGACAAGGTATATACGAGCAGTACTTC	CASSDLGQGIYEQYF
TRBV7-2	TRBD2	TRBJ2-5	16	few	TGTGCCAGCAGCTTATTCTGGGGGAGGGAGGGCGAGACCCAGTACTTC	CASSLFWGREGETQYF
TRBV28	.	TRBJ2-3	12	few	TGTGCCAGCGGAACTAACACAGATACGCAGTATTTT	CASGTNTDTQYF
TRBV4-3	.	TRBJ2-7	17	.	TGCGCCAGCAGCCAAACACTGGGAATAACAGGGTACTACGAGCAGTACTTC	CASSQTLGITGYYEQYF
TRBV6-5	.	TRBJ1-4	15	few	TGTGCCAGCAGTTACAGGGGTGGAACTAATGAAAAACTGTTTTTT	CASSYRGGTNEKLFF
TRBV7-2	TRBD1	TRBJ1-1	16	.	TGTGCCAGCAGCTTAGCGGGAAACAGGGGACGCGCTGAAGCTTTCTTT	CASSLAGNRGRAEAFF
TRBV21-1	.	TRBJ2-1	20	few	TGTGCCAGCAGCAAATTCGGTGGCAGGGTGGCAAAAGCGGCCCACAATGAGCAGTTCTTC	CASSKFGGRVAKAAHNEQFF
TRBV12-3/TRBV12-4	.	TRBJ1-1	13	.	TGTGCCAGCAGTTTATTTCCGAACACTGAAGCTTTCTTT	CASSLFPNTEAFF